The table lists the clone carrying this TCR beta chain with many counts. Its target is unknown. The sample belongs to a study of T cell repertoires in cytomegalovirus infection. Study-level information: Indications of both CMV infection and matching HLA type were provided by public TCR beta signatures. Findings and caveats of the study: Summed frequency of public TCR beta families distinguished CMV carriers with the relevant HLA. In two of eight donors, the top clonotype was HLA-C-restricted CMV-specific.

A single record per CDR3 protein comes from TCRdb applying MiXCR to the reads. There are approximately 110,000 distinct CDR3 sequences in the sample; 30% to 40% occur only once, and 45% to 65% lies in the top ten. Specimen: CD8+ T cells from cultured PBMCs, collected from culture after CMV antigen stimulation. The sequence was collected from a human donor in good health (CMV status not recorded). Some clones in this sample may be carry-over from other donors' samples.

CDR3 sequence: CATSVEGETQYF. DNA for the CDR3: TGTGCCACCAGTGTAGAGGGAGAGACCCAGTACTTC. The genes are TRBV24-1 and TRBJ2-5; D perhaps matches TRBD2 (5 bases). Trimming cost V 5 bases and J 4 bases, with 7 bases left between them. CDR3 length: 12 residues. Germline loops: CDR1 KGHDR, CDR2 SFDVKD.